The 13 T cell receptor beta chains presented below share a single source sample, sequenced in a study of OX40 agonist ivuxolimab in advanced cancers. Clones were sequenced by immunoSEQ multiplex PCR, and TCRdb holds only the in-frame ones, with some missing. The repertoire includes about 90,000 clones, approximately 90% of them detected once, and 0.33% sits in the top ten. The sample here was CD4+ or CD8+ T cells sorted from blood, taken in a trial of the OX40 agonist ivuxolimab. These receptors were taken from an adult with an advanced solid tumor such as melanoma, head and neck, liver or kidney cancer.

V gene TRBV9 combines with J gene TRBJ2-1; 7 bases fit TRBD1. Trimming at V came to 4 bases and at J to 7 bases, leaving 5 bases not matched to a gene. In germline, CDR1 is SGDLS, CDR2 YYNGEE. The CDR3 spans 13 residues. The CDR3 DNA is TGTGCCAGCAGCTTGAACAGGGGAAATGAGCAGTTCTTC. Encoded protein: CASSLNRGNEQFF.

The J gene is TRBJ2-7, the V gene TRBV7-9, with a tentative D call TRBD2 (6 bases). The CDR3 is 15 amino acids. V lost 5 bases, J lost 0 bases, and 14 bases lay in between. Germline loops: CDR1 SEHNR, CDR2 FQNEAQ (reference sequence). The CDR3 coding sequence is TGTGCCAGCAGCAAAGGGGAGGTTAGCTCCTACGAGCAGTACTTC. As protein: CASSKGEVSSYEQYF.

This clone was detected once. This sequence joins TRBV7-9 and TRBJ2-3, with TRBD2 matching over 8 bases. This CDR3 comprises 14 residues. The V segment lost 5 bases and the J segment 4 bases; nucleotides outside the gene matches: 5. CDR1 is SEHNR and CDR2 is FQNEAQ in the germline V gene (reference sequence). The CDR3 DNA reads TGTGCCAGCAGCCCGGGGGGGGCCCCAGATACGCAGTATTTT. The encoded protein is CASSPGGAPDTQYF.

This chain joins TRBV19 and TRBJ1-5; D is possibly TRBD1 (6 bases). Germline CDR1 and CDR2: LNHDA and SQIVND (reference sequence). The CDR3 is 15 amino acids. The ends were cut back, 3 bases at V and 7 bases at J, with 16 bases in the middle. CDR3 sequence reads: CASSMDRRVVQPQHF. DNA for the CDR3: TGTGCCAGTAGTATGGACAGAAGAGTGGTACAGCCCCAGCATTTT. The variable domain in full, completed from reference TRBV19 and TRBJ1-5, reads DGGITQSPKYLFRKEGQNVTLSCEQNLNHDAMYWYRQDPGQGLRLIYYSQIVNDFQKGDIAEGYSVSREKKESFPLTVTSAQKNPTAFYLCASSMDRRVVQPQHFGDGTRLSIL.

V and J are TRBV20-1 and TRBJ2-3; no clear D gene. Germline assignment: CDR1 DFQATT and CDR2 SNEGSKA (reference sequence). V was trimmed by 6 bases and J by 3 bases, leaving 4 bases between them. This CDR3 comprises 10 residues. CDR3 sequence (DNA): TGCAGTGCCCGAACAGATACGCAGTATTTT. It specifies CSARTDTQYF.

The table lists this clone with a count of one. The chain uses TRBV6-5 and TRBJ1-1; 7 nucleotides line up with TRBD1. The CDR3 runs 14 residues. Unmatched junction bases numbered 1, after V lost 2 bases and J lost 1 base. The germline V gene has CDR1 MNHEY and CDR2 SVGAGI. DNA for the CDR3: TGTGCCAGCAGTTACAGGGGGCGGAACACTGAAGCTTTCTTT. Its translation is CASSYRGRNTEAFF.

The table lists this clone with a count of one. The chain carries TRBV2 and TRBJ1-1, with 7 bases fitting TRBD1. V gave up 6 bases and J gave up 10 bases; unmatched junction bases: 11. The CDR3 consists of 13 residues. Germline V lookup: CDR1 SNHLY, CDR2 FYNNEI. The DNA of the CDR3 is TGTGCCAGCAGCGGTGACAGGGACATGGGAGCTTTCTTT. Amino acids: CASSGDRDMGAFF. Drawing the rest from reference TRBV2 and TRBJ1-1, the complete variable domain is EPEVTQTPSHQVTQMGQEVILRCVPISNHLYFYWYRQILGQKVEFLVSFYNNEISEKSEIFDDQFSVERPDGSNFTLKIRSTKLEDSAMYFCASSGDRDMGAFFGQGTRLTVV.

This chain uses TRBV6-6 with TRBJ2-1; 13 bases match TRBD2. There are 15 residues in the CDR3. The V segment lost 0 bases and the J segment 11 bases; nucleotides outside the gene matches: 4. Germline CDR1 MNHNY, CDR2 SVGAGI (reference sequence). As DNA, the CDR3 is TGTGCCAGCAGTTACTCGGCACTAGCGGGAGGGCAGCAGTTCTTC. Amino acids: CASSYSALAGGQQFF.

This clone showed up just once. This rearrangement joins TRBV18 to TRBJ2-7, with 11 bases matching TRBD2. Germline CDR1 KGHSH, CDR2 LQKENI. This CDR3 has 15 residues. With V trimmed by 3 bases and J by 2 bases, 3 bases remained unmatched. Here the CDR3 DNA reads TGTGCCAGCTCACCTGGACTAGCGGGCACCTACGAGCAGTACTTC. Residues: CASSPGLAGTYEQYF.

The chain links TRBV6-6 to TRBJ2-3; 7 bases are shared with TRBD1. CDR3 length equals 16 residues. Germline CDR1 MNHNY, CDR2 SVGAGI (reference sequence). Trimming cost V 4 bases and J 1 base; bases outside gene matches: 8. The CDR3 spells CASSSKDRVGTDTQYF. The DNA for the CDR3 is TGTGCCAGCAGTTCCAAAGACAGGGTCGGCACAGATACGCAGTATTTT.

J is TRBJ2-2 and V is TRBV18, with 8 bases lining up with TRBD1. The germline CDR1 and CDR2 sequences are KGHSH and LQKENI. The CDR3 is made up of 16 amino acids. Trimming cost V 7 bases and J 2 bases; bases outside gene matches: 9. The CDR3 DNA sequence: TGTGCCAGCTTCTTCTCGACAGGGGTTAACACCGGGGAGCTGTTTTTT. The encoded protein is CASFFSTGVNTGELFF.

V gene TRBV5-4 combines with J gene TRBJ1-2; 8 nucleotides agree with TRBD1. From germline, CDR1 is SGHNT and CDR2 YYREEE (reference sequence). V shed 4 bases and J 2 bases; nucleotides not matched to a gene: 4. CDR3 size: 14 residues. The CDR3 reads CASSTGQGNYGYTF. In DNA, the CDR3 is TGTGCCAGCAGCACAGGACAGGGAAACTATGGCTACACCTTC.

The genes are TRBV4-2 and TRBJ2-7; D is undetermined. The CDR3 contains 13 residues. V shed 0 bases and J shed 4 bases, with 7 bases lying between them. CDR1 and CDR2 (germline): LGHNA, YNFKEQ. CDR3 nucleotide sequence: TGTGCCAGCAGCCAAGACGGCTTTTACGAGCAGTACTTC. It codes for CASSQDGFYEQYF.